Following are 22 T cell receptor beta chains from one sample sequenced in a study of T-cell memory formation after mild COVID-19. TCRdb fed the 5' RACE reads into MiXCR, producing one record per CDR3 protein. The sample has some 150,000 distinct CDR3 sequences; 19% are singletons. Material: PBMCs or a T cell subset sorted from them (not recorded which). Receptors were obtained from an adult woman who had mild COVID-19 (a few samples of this study predate the infection). Cell type and time point are not known.

This clonotype has ten or more counts. The chain has TRBV5-4 and TRBJ2-1; 8 nucleotides align to TRBD2. The CDR3 is made up of 16 amino acids. V was clipped by 4 bases and J by 3 bases; unmatched bases: 9. CDR1 and CDR2 from the germline V gene are SGHNT and YYREEE (reference sequence). The CDR3 protein is CASSPGGAGDYNEQFF. CDR3 bases: TGTGCCAGCAGCCCCGGTGGAGCGGGAGACTACAATGAGCAGTTCTTC.

This clonotype was counted a few times. The V gene is TRBV7-2, the J gene TRBJ2-4, with D tentatively TRBD1 or TRBD2 (5 bases each). Deletions cut 7 bases from V and 5 bases from J, with 18 bases between. CDR1 is SGHTA and CDR2 is FQGNSA in the germline V gene. This CDR3 comprises 15 residues. The CDR3 DNA reads as TGTGCCAGCATCGCCGGGTCCCCGGGACAAAACATTCAGTACTTC. It specifies CASIAGSPGQNIQYF.

This clonotype was counted many times. The chain uses TRBV20-1 and TRBJ2-7; TRBD1 is a possible D gene (6 bases). V lost 7 bases, J lost 4 bases, and 14 bases lay in between. The CDR3 runs to 12 residues. Per germline, CDR1 DFQATT and CDR2 SNEGSKA (reference sequence). The CDR3, as DNA: TGCAGTGTCACACAGGGCCGTTACGAGCAGTACTTC. Translation gives CSVTQGRYEQYF.

The rearrangement links TRBV4-2 to TRBJ2-5; 9 positions agree with TRBD1. The CDR3 has 15 residues. Germline V CDR1 and CDR2: LGHNA, YNFKEQ. V shed 3 bases and J 4 bases; nucleotides not matched to a gene: 6. The CDR3 DNA reads as TGTGCCAGCAGCCAGCGGAGACAGGGGGGAGAGACCCAGTACTTC. Protein: CASSQRRQGGETQYF.

The table lists this clonotype with many counts. The chain is built from TRBV12-3 or TRBV12-4 and TRBJ1-3; weak D call: TRBD1 (5 bases). V lost 7 bases and J lost 4, with 17 bases in between. CDR3 length: 15 residues. CDR3 residues: CASTAEVGTGNTIYF. The DNA of the CDR3 is TGTGCCAGCACCGCTGAAGTGGGGACGGGAAACACCATATATTTT.

The chain couples TRBV6-6 to TRBJ2-1; D unclear. Looked up from germline, CDR1 is MNHNY and CDR2 is SVGAGI (reference sequence). The CDR3 runs to 12 residues. V lost 2 bases and J 6 bases, leaving 5 bases between the germline ends. CDR3 sequence reads: CASSYVGNEQFF. CDR3 in DNA: TGTGCCAGCAGTTACGTCGGCAATGAGCAGTTCTTC.

This clonotype was recorded a few times. The V call is TRBV7-9, the J call TRBJ2-5, with a possible D match to TRBD2 (7 bases). CDR1 SEHNR and CDR2 FQNEAQ come from the germline V gene (reference sequence). V dropped 0 bases and J dropped 4 bases, with 12 bases sitting between them. The CDR3 contains 15 residues. CDR3 sequence: CASSLATGRAETQYF. In DNA form, the CDR3 reads TGTGCCAGCAGCTTAGCAACAGGGAGGGCAGAGACCCAGTACTTC.

This clonotype has just one count. The V gene is TRBV29-1, the J gene TRBJ1-5, with no clear D. The CDR3 sequence is 14 residues long. Looked up from germline, CDR1 is SQVTM and CDR2 is ANQGSEA. Trimming took 2 bases from V and 0 from J, leaving 8 bases between them. As DNA, the CDR3 is TGCAGCGTTGAAAGTGGAGTTAGCAATCAGCCCCAGCATTTT. Translating gives CSVESGVSNQPQHF.

The chain links TRBV20-1 to TRBJ2-1; D uncertain. Trimming took 0 bases from V and 10 from J, leaving 7 bases between them. Per germline, CDR1 DFQATT and CDR2 SNEGSKA (reference sequence). CDR3 size: 11 residues. The CDR3 spells CSAREVREQFF. The CDR3 coding sequence is TGCAGTGCTAGAGAGGTCAGGGAGCAGTTCTTC.

The chain uses TRBV12-3 or TRBV12-4 and TRBJ1-2; D ambiguous. This CDR3 comprises 11 residues. Deletions cut 5 bases from V and 9 bases from J, with 10 bases between. The CDR3 sequence: CASSQQASYTF. In DNA form, the CDR3 reads TGTGCCAGCAGTCAGCAGGCCAGCTACACCTTC.

This clonotype was found a few times. The CDR3 sequence is CASSLRGAGELFF. In DNA form, the CDR3 reads TGTGCCAGCAGTTTGAGAGGGGCCGGGGAGCTGTTTTTT. V usage is TRBV12-3 or TRBV12-4 and J usage is TRBJ2-2; D is perhaps TRBD1 or TRBD2 (5 bases each). The V end lost 3 bases, the J end lost 6 bases, and 8 bases lay between the germline ends. The CDR3 length is 13 residues.

This clonotype was recorded a few times. V and J are TRBV3-1 and TRBJ2-5, with D possibly being TRBD2 (6 bases). The germline V gene encodes CDR1 LGHDT and CDR2 YNNKEL (reference sequence). Trimming removed 4 bases from V and 2 bases from J, with 11 bases in between. The CDR3 has 14 residues. CDR3 sequence: CASSPDYQQETQYF. The DNA of the CDR3 is TGTGCCAGCAGCCCGGACTACCAACAAGAGACCCAGTACTTC.

This clonotype showed up just a few times. The CDR3 DNA reads as TGTGCCAGCAGTCCCTCGTCAGGGGAAAAGGGCTACGAGCAGTACTTC. This codes for CASSPSSGEKGYEQYF. V and J are TRBV28 and TRBJ2-7, with D tentatively TRBD1 (6 bases). CDR3 size: 16 residues. V was trimmed by 5 bases and J by 3 bases, leaving 20 bases between them. From germline, CDR1 is MDHEN and CDR2 SYDVKM.

A remark on this clonotype: The junction departs from the called germline gene at one end, perhaps through a read error. The genes are TRBV11-2 and TRBJ2-7; D gene uncertain. Germline CDR1 reads SGHAT; CDR2 reads FQNNGV. The CDR3 runs to 14 residues. The CDR3 is CASSLDLAPPRLLF. The CDR3 DNA reads as TGTGCCAGCAGCTTAGATTTGGCCCCTCCCAGGCTGCTCTTC.

The rearrangement links TRBV2 to TRBJ2-1, with 8 positions matching TRBD1. Trimming removed 0 bases from V and 7 bases from J; junction bases left unmatched: 11. CDR1 SNHLY and CDR2 FYNNEI come from the germline V gene. The CDR3 loop spans 17 amino acids. The CDR3 bases are TGTGCCAGCAGTGAAGCCAGAAGGACAGGGAGGAGTAATGAGCAGTTCTTC. Translating gives CASSEARRTGRSNEQFF.

The chain recombines TRBV11-2 with TRBJ2-3; TRBD2 matches at 8 bases. Trimming took 5 bases from V and 5 from J; bases not matched to a gene: 12. The CDR3 contains 16 residues. Per the germline V gene, CDR1 is SGHAT and CDR2 is FQNNGV. The CDR3 reads CASSPRREGLGDTQYF. The CDR3 DNA reads TGTGCCAGCAGCCCCCGACGGGAGGGCCTTGGAGATACGCAGTATTTT.

This clonotype has only a few counts. The rearrangement links TRBV24-1 to TRBJ2-4, with D perhaps TRBD1 or TRBD2 (5 bases each). The V gene lost 3 bases and the J gene lost 11 bases, with 19 bases spanning the gap. Germline V CDR1 and CDR2: KGHDR, SFDVKD. The CDR3 sequence is 15 residues long. The CDR3 is CATSDPRLPLGLQYF. CDR3 bases: TGTGCCACCAGTGATCCCCGATTGCCACTGGGACTTCAGTACTTC.

This clonotype was counted at least ten times. J is TRBJ2-6 and V is TRBV4-2, with 7 bases that match TRBD1. The CDR3 length is 18 residues. In germline, CDR1 is LGHNA, CDR2 YNFKEQ. The V and J ends lost 0 bases and 0 bases, in that order; junction bases with no gene match: 5. The CDR3 nucleotides read TGTGCCAGCAGCCAAGATCGGGGACAGCTCTCTGGGGCCAACGTCCTGACTTTC. Amino acids: CASSQDRGQLSGANVLTF.

V is TRBV12-3 or TRBV12-4 and J is TRBJ2-3; the match to TRBD2 covers 11 bases. After removal of 3 bases from V and 3 bases from J, the junction contained 11 bases not matched to a gene. The CDR3 has 18 residues. The CDR3 loop reads CASSLASLAGVETDTQYF. As DNA, the CDR3 is TGTGCCAGCAGTTTGGCCTCACTAGCGGGAGTGGAGACAGATACGCAGTATTTT.

J is TRBJ1-2 and V is TRBV7-2; 8 positions agree with TRBD1. Per germline, CDR1 SGHTA and CDR2 FQGNSA. There are 12 residues in the CDR3. With 6 bases clipped from V and 5 bases from J, the junction kept 2 bases outside the gene matches. CDR3 DNA: TGTGCCAGCAGGCGACAGGGGTATGGCTACACCTTC. Its translation: CASRRQGYGYTF.

This clonotype came up a few times. This chain connects TRBV3-1 to TRBJ1-1; D might be TRBD1 (5 bases). Trimming left V 0 bases short and J 5 bases short, with 10 bases between. This CDR3 has 14 residues. Germline V gene lookup returns CDR1 LGHDT and CDR2 YNNKEL (reference sequence). The CDR3 bases are TGTGCCAGCAGCCAAGACCAGGGCAAGACTGAAGCTTTCTTT. This codes for CASSQDQGKTEAFF.

The chain uses TRBV24-1 and TRBJ2-5, with D possibly TRBD1 on 5 matching bases. The CDR3 covers 14 residues. CDR1 and CDR2 from the germline V gene are KGHDR and SFDVKD. Trimming cost V 5 bases and J 7 bases, with 16 bases left between them. The CDR3 protein is CATSATRGTGTQYF. Written as DNA, the CDR3 is TGTGCCACCAGTGCCACAAGGGGCACGGGGACCCAGTACTTC.